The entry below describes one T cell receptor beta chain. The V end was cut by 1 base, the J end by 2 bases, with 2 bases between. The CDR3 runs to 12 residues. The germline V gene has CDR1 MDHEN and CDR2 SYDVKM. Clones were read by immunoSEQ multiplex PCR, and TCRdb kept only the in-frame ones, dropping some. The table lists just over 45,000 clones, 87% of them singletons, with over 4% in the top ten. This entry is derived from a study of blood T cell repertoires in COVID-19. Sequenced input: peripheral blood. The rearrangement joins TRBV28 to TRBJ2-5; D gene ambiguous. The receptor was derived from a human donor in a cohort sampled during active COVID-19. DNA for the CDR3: TGTGCCAGCAGTTTATTACAAGAGACCCAGTACTTC. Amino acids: CASSLLQETQYF.